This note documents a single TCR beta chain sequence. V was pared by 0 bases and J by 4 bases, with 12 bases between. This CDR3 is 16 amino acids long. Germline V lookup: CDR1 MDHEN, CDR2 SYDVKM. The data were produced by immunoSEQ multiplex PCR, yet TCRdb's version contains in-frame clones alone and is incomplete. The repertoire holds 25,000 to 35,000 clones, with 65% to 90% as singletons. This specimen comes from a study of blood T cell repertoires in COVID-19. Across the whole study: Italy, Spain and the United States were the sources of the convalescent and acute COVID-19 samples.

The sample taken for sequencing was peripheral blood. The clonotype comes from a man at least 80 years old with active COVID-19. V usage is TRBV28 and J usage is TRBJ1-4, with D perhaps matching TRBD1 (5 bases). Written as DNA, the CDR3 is TGTGCCAGCAGTTTATGGAGCGGGGGGAGTAATGAAAAACTGTTTTTT. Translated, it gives CASSLWSGGSNEKLFF. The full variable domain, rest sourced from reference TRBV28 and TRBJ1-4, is DVKVTQSSRYLVKRTGEKVFLECVQDMDHENMFWYRQDPGLGLRLIYFSYDVKMKEKGDIPEGYSVSREKKERFSLILESASTNQTSMYLCASSLWSGGSNEKLFFGSGTQLSVL.